This TCR beta chain is from a study of tumor-infiltrating lymphocytes in oesophageal squamous cell carcinoma. TCRdb called the PCR reads again in MiXCR, with one record for every CDR3 protein. Among approximately 20,000 distinct CDR3 sequences listed, about two fifths were seen once. This clonotype was recorded at least ten times. This CDR3 is 16 amino acids long. Germline V CDR1 and CDR2: KGHDR, SFDVKD. Trimming at V came to 10 bases and at J to 7 bases, leaving 17 bases not matched to a gene. The TCR sequence derives from a male donor with esophageal squamous cell carcinoma. Sequencing was performed on blood. The J gene is TRBJ1-4, the V gene TRBV24-1, with 7 bases identical to TRBD1. The chain's CDR3 is CATRHRRQGLGEKLFF. The CDR3 nucleotides are TGTGCCACGAGACACCGCAGACAGGGTCTGGGTGAAAAACTGTTTTTT.